This TCR beta chain originates from a study of T cell clusters in autoimmune cytopenias. As for the study in general: TRB sequencing had a median 51,575 reads and under 3,000 distinct clonotypes per sample.

TRB was amplified from approximately 250 ng of peripheral blood genomic DNA per sample. Looked up from germline, CDR1 is SGHDT and CDR2 is YYEEEE. CDR3 length: 11 amino acids. TRB was amplified by touch-down multiplex PCR, primer pools A and B combined. TCRdb reprocessed the multiplex PCR reads and reports one entry per CDR3 protein, with no DNA. This table holds about 7,400 distinct CDR3 sequences. Measured by frequency, this clonotype is medium-sized. The material sequenced was peripheral blood. This receptor was obtained from a human donor with an autoimmune cytopenia or autoimmune hepatitis (not recorded which). The J gene is TRBJ2-7, the V gene TRBV5-6. The CDR3 spells CASSYVEEQYF.